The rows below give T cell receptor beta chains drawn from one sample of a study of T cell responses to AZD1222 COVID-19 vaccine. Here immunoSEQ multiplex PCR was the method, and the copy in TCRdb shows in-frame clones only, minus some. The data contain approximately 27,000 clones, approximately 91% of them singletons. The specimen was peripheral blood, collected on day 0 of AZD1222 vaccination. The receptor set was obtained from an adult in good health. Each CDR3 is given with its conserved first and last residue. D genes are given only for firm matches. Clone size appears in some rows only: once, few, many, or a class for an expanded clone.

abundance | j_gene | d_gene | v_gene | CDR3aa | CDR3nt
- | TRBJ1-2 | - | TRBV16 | CASSQSPSDSTYGYTF | TGTGCCAGCAGCCAATCGCCCTCGGACAGTACCTATGGCTACACCTTC
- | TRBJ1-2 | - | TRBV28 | CASRPRSRYGYTF | TGTGCCAGCAGACCCCGGTCCCGCTATGGCTACACCTTC
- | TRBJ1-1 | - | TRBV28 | CAALTAGANTEAFF | TGTGCCGCGCTAACCGCCGGGGCAAACACTGAAGCTTTCTTT
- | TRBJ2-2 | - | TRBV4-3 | CASSQGTLTGELFF | TGCGCCAGCAGCCAAGGGACCCTCACCGGGGAGCTGTTTTTT
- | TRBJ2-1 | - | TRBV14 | CASSPQTRSSYNEQFF | TGTGCCAGCAGCCCCCAGACTAGGAGCTCCTACAATGAGCAGTTCTTC
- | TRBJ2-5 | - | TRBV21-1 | CASSKVDGLNQETQYF | TGTGCCAGCAGCAAAGTAGACGGGCTGAATCAAGAGACCCAGTACTTC
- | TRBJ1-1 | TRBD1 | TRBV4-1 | CASSHDRVNTEAFF | TGCGCCAGCAGCCACGACAGGGTGAACACTGAAGCTTTCTTT
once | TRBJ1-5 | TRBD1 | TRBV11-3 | CASSLVRTGGYGNQPQHF | TGTGCCAGCAGCTTAGTCCGGACAGGGGGGTATGGCAATCAGCCCCAGCATTTT
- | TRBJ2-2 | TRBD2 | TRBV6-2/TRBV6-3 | CASSYDSSGTANTGELFF | TGTGCCAGCAGTTACGACAGTAGCGGGACCGCGAACACCGGGGAGCTGTTTTTT
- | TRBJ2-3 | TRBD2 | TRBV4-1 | CASSQDLAGTDTQYF | TGCGCCAGCAGCCAAGACCTAGCGGGCACAGATACGCAGTATTTT
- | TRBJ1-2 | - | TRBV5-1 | CASSLLQANYGYTF | TGCGCCAGCAGCTTACTCCAGGCCAACTATGGCTACACCTTC
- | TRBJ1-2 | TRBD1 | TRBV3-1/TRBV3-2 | CASSQDPGTGGELGYTF | TGTGCCAGCAGCCAAGATCCCGGGACAGGGGGCGAACTTGGCTACACCTTC
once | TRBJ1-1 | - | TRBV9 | CASSVSGVNTEAFF | TGTGCCAGCAGCGTTTCAGGGGTGAACACTGAAGCTTTCTTT
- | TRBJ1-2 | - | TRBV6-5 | CASTLRGGPNYGYTF | TGTGCCAGCACCCTCCGAGGGGGACCGAACTATGGCTACACCTTC
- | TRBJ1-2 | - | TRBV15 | CATSRDTHSGYGYTF | TGTGCCACCAGCAGAGATACACATTCCGGATATGGCTACACCTTC
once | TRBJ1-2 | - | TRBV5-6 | CASSLGGIPGGYTF | TGTGCCAGCAGCTTGGGTGGGATCCCGGGTGGCTACACCTTC